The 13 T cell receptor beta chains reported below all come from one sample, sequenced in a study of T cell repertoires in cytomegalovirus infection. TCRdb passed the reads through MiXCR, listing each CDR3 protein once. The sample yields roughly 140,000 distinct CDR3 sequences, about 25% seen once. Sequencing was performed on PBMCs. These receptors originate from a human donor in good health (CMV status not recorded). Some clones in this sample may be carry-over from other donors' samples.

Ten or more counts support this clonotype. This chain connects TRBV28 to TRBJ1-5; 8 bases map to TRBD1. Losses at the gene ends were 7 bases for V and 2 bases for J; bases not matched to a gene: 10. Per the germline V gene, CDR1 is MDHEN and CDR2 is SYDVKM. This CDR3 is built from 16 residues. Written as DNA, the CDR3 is TGTGCCAGCATTGACAGGGGACTTATAGGCAATCAGCCCCAGCATTTT. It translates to CASIDRGLIGNQPQHF.

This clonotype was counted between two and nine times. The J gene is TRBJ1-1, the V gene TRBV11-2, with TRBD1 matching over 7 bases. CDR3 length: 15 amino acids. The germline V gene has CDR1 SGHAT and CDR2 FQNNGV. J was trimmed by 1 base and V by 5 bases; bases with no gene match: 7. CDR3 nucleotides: TGTGCCAGCAGCCCTGCCGACAGGGAGAACACTGAAGCTTTCTTT. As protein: CASSPADRENTEAFF.

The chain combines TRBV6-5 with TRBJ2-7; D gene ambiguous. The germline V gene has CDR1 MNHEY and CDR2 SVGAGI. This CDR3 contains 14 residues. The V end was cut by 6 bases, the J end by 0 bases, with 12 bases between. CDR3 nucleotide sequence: TGTGCCAGCAGAAACGGACGGGTCTCCTACGAGCAGTACTTC. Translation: CASRNGRVSYEQYF.

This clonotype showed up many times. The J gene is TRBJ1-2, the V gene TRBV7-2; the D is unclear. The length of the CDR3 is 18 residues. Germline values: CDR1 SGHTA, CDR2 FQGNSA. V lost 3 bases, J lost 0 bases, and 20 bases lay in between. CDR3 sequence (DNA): TGTGCCAGCAGCTTGGAATCAATGACGGAGTTAGCTAACTATGGCTACACCTTC. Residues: CASSLESMTELANYGYTF.

The CDR3 sequence: CASSPSGRVGTGELFF. CDR3 coding DNA: TGTGCCAGCAGCCCCAGTGGTAGGGTAGGGACCGGGGAGCTGTTTTTT. V usage is TRBV7-2 and J usage is TRBJ2-2; D is unresolved. Trimming cost V 5 bases and J 5 bases, with 18 bases left between them. The CDR3 spans 16 residues. Germline CDR1 is SGHTA and CDR2 is FQGNSA.

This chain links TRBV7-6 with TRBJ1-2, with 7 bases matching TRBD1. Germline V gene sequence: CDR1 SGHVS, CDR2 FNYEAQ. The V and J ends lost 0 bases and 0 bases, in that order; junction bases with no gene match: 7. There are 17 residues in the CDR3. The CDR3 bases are TGTGCCAGCAGCTTAGCGGTGGGGCAGGGGGCTAACTATGGCTACACCTTC. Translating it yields CASSLAVGQGANYGYTF.

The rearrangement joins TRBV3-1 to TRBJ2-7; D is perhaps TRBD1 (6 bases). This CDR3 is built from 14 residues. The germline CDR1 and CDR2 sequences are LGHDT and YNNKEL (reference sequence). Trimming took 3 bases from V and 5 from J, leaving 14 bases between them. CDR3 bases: TGTGCCAGCAGCCATATGCAGGGGCTCAACGAGCAGTACTTC. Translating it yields CASSHMQGLNEQYF.

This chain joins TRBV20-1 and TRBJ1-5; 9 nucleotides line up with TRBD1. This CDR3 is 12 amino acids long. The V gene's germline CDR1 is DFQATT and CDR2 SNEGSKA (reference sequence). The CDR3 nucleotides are TGCAGCCTTGGACAGGGGAGTCAGCCCCAGCATTTT. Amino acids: CSLGQGSQPQHF.

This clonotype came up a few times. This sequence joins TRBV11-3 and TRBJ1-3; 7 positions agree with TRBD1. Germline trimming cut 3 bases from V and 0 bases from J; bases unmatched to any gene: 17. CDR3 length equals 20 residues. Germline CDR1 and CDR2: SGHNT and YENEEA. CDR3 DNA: TGTGCCAGCAGCTTTGACGGACAGGTTCTCGGGGTGCTCTCTGGAAACACCATATATTTT. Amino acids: CASSFDGQVLGVLSGNTIYF.

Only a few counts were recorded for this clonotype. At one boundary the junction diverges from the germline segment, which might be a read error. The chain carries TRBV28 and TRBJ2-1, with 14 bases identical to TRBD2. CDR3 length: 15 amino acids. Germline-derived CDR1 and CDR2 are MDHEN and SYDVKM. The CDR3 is CASSGGTSGGPGRIF. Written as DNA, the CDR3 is TGTGCCAGCAGTGGTGGGACTAGCGGGGGCCCAGGCAGGATCTTC.

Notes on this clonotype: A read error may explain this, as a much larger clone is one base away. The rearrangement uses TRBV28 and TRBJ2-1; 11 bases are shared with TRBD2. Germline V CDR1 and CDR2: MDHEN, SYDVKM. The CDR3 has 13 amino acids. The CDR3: CASSLTSGDSKLF. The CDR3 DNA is TGTGCCAGCAGTCTGACTAGCGGGGATTCTAAGCTCTTC.

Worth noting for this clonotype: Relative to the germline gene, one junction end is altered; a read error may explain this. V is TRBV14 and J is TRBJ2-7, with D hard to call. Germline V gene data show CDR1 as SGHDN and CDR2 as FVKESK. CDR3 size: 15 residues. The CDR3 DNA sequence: TGTGCCAGCAGCCAAGATGAAGCTTTACCCTACGAGCGGTACTTC. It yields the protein CASSQDEALPYERYF. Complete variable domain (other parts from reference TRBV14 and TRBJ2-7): EAGVTQFPSHSVIEKGQTVTLRCDPISGHDNLYWYRRVMGKEIKFLLHFVKESKQDESGMPNNRFLAERTGGTYSTLKVQPAELEDSGVYFCASSQDEALPYERYFGPGTRLTVT.

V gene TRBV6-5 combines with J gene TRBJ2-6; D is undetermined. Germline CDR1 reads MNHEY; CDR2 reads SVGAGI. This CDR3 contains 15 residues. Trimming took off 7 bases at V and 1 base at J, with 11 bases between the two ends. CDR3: CASTALGSGANVLTF. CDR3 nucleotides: TGTGCCAGCACCGCCCTCGGGTCTGGGGCCAACGTCCTGACTTTC.